This TCR beta chain was sequenced during a study of graft-versus-host responses after intestinal transplantation. Study-wide points: There were GvH clones found in recipient marrow, and some of them appeared first in ileum or blood.

In its sample, this clone was seen once. Trimming cost V 5 bases and J 6 bases; bases outside gene matches: 10. Germline V gene data show CDR1 as SGHNT and CDR2 as YYREEE (reference sequence). CDR3 length equals 15 residues. The protocol was immunoSEQ multiplex PCR, while the TCRdb copy is restricted to in-frame clones and leaves out a portion. The sample records around 14,000 clones, about 33% being singletons. The source is a human patient who received an intestinal transplant. The chain employs TRBV5-4 and TRBJ2-4, with 8 nucleotides matching TRBD1. This specimen was alloreactive CD4+ T cells from a mixed lymphocyte reaction culture, taken before intestinal transplant. Stated subset: CFSE-low proliferating T cells sorted from roughly 6-day pre-transplant mixed lymphocyte reaction (GvH or HvG direction). The CDR3 loop reads CASSFETGTGNIQYF. CDR3 bases: TGTGCCAGCAGTTTTGAAACCGGGACAGGAAACATTCAGTACTTC.